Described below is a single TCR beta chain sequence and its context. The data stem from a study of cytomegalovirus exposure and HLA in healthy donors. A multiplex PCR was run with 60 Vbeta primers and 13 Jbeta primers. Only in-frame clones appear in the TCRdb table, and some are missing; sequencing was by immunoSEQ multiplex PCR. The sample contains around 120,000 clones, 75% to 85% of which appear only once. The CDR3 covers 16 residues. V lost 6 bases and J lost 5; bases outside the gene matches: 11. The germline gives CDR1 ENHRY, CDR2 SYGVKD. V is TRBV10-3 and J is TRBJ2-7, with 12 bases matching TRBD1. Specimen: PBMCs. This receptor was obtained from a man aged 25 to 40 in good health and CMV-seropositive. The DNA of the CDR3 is TGTGCCATCAGCCAAACACCGGGACAGGGGGCGGACGAGCAGTACTTC. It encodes CAISQTPGQGADEQYF.